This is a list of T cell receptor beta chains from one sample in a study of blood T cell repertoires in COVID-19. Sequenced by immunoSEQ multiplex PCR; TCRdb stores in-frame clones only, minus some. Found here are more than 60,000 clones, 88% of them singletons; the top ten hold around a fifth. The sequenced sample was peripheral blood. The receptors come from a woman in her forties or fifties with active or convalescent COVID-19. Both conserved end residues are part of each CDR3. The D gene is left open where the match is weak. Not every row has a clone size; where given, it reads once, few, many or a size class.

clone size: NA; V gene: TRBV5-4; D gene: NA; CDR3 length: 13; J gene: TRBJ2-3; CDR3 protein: CASSTSGTDTQYF; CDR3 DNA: TGTGCCAGCAGCACTTCGGGCACAGATACGCAGTATTTT
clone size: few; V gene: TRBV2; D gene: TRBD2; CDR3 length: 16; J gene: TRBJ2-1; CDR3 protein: CASSALSGSAHNEQFF; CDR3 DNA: TGTGCCAGCAGCGCCCTTAGCGGGAGTGCCCATAATGAGCAGTTCTTC
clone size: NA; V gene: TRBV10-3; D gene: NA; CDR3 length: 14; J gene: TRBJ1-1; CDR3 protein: CAISVGGANTEAFF; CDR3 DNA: TGTGCCATCAGTGTGGGGGGGGCGAACACTGAAGCTTTCTTT
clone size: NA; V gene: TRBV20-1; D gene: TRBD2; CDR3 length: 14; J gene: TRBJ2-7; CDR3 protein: CSASKLAVTYEQYF; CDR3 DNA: TGCAGTGCTAGTAAACTAGCGGTCACCTACGAGCAGTACTTC
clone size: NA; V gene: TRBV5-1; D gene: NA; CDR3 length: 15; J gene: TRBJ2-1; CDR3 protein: CASSLEQSGYNEQFF; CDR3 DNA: TGCGCCAGCAGCTTAGAACAGTCCGGCTACAATGAGCAGTTCTTC
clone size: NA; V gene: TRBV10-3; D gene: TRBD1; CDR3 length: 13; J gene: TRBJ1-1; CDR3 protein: CAIGGGRNTEAFF; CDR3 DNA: TGTGCCATTGGAGGGGGCCGGAACACTGAAGCTTTCTTT
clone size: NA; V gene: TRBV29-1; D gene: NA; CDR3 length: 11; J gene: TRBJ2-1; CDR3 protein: CSVGGGNEQFF; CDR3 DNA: TGCAGCGTTGGTGGAGGGAATGAGCAGTTCTTC
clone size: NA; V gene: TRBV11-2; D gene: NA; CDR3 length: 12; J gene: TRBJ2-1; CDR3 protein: CASSFTANEQFF; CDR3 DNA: TGTGCCAGCAGCTTCACTGCTAATGAGCAGTTCTTC
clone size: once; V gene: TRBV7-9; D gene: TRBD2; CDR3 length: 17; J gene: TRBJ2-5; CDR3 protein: CASSLGVAGGDEETQYF; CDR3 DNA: TGTGCCAGCAGCTTAGGGGTAGCGGGAGGAGATGAGGAGACCCAGTACTTC
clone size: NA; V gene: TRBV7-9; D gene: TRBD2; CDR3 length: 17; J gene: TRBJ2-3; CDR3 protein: CASSLVDSGTSTDTQYF; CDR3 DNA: TGTGCCAGCAGCTTAGTTGATAGCGGGACAAGCACAGATACGCAGTATTTT
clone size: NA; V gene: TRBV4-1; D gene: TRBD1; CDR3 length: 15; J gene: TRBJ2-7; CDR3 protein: CASSQDPDRGYEQYF; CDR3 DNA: TGCGCCAGCAGCCAAGATCCGGACAGGGGGTACGAGCAGTACTTC
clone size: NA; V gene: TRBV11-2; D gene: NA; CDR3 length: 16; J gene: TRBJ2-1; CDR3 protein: CASSLNPGPTYNEQFF; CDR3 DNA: TGTGCCAGCAGCTTAAATCCAGGGCCGACGTACAATGAGCAGTTCTTC
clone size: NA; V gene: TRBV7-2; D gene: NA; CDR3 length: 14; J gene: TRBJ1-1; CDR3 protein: CASSLDTLNTEAFF; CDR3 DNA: TGTGCCAGCAGCTTAGACACATTGAACACTGAAGCTTTCTTT
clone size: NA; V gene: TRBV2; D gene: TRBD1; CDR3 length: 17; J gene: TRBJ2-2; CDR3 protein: CASSEANRGPNTGELFF; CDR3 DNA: TGTGCCAGCAGTGAAGCTAACAGGGGCCCGAACACCGGGGAGCTGTTTTTT
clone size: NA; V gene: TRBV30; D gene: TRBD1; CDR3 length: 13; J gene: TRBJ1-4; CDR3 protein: CAWIGQGNEKLFF; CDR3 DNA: TGTGCCTGGATCGGACAGGGGAATGAAAAACTGTTTTTT
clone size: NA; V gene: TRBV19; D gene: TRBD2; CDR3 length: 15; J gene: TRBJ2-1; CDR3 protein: CASSLTSGSFDEQFF; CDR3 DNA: TGTGCCAGTAGTTTGACTAGCGGGAGTTTCGATGAGCAGTTCTTC
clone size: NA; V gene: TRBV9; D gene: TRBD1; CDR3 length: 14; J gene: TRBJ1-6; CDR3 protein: CASSVDRRPSPLHF; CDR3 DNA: TGTGCCAGCAGCGTGGACAGGAGACCTTCACCCCTCCACTTT
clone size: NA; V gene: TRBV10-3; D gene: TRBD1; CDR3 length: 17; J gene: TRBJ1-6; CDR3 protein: CAISERDRGSYNSPLHF; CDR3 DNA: TGTGCCATCAGTGAGAGGGACAGGGGGTCCTATAATTCACCCCTCCACTTT
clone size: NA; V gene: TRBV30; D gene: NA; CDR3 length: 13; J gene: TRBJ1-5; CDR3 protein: CAHSGGTDQPQHF; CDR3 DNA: TGTGCCCACTCCGGAGGGACGGATCAGCCCCAGCATTTT
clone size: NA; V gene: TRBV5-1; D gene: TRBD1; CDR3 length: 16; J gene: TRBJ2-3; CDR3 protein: CASSSRGQEMTDTQYF; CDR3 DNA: TGCGCCAGCAGCTCTCGCGGACAGGAGATGACAGATACGCAGTATTTT
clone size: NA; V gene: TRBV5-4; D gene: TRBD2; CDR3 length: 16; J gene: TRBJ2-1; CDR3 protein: CASSLDGAGRHNEQFF; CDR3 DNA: TGTGCCAGCAGCTTGGATGGAGCGGGACGGCACAATGAGCAGTTCTTC
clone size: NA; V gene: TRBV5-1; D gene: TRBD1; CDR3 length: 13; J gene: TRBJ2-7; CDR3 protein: CASTGQGTYEQYF; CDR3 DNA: TGCGCCAGCACTGGACAGGGCACCTACGAGCAGTACTTC
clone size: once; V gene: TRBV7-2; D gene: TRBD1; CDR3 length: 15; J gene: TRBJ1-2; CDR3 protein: CASSDNRGSNYGYTF; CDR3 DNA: TGTGCCAGCAGCGACAACAGGGGCTCTAACTATGGCTACACCTTC
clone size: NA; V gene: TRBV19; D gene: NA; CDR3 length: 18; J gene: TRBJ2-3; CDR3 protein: CASSIDVNRAVATDTQYF; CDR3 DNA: TGTGCCAGTAGTATAGATGTAAACAGGGCGGTAGCGACAGATACGCAGTATTTT
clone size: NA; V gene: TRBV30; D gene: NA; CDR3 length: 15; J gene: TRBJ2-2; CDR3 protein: CASKARTLYTGELFF; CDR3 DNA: TGTGCCTCGAAAGCGCGGACATTGTACACCGGGGAGCTGTTTTTT
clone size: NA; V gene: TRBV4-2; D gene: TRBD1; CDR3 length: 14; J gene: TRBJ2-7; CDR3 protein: CASSQGDRAYEQYF; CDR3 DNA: TGTGCCAGCAGCCAAGGAGACAGGGCCTACGAGCAGTACTTC
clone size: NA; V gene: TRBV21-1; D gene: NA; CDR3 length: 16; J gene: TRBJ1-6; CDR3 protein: CASWAGVSSNNSPLHF; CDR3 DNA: TGTGCCAGCTGGGCCGGGGTATCATCGAATAATTCACCCCTCCACTTT
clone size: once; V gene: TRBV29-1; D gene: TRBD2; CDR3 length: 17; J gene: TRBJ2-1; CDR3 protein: CSAMGLALLGSYNEQFF; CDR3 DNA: TGCAGCGCTATGGGACTAGCGCTCCTGGGGTCCTACAATGAGCAGTTCTTC
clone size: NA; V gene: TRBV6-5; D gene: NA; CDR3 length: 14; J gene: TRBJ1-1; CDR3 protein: CASNPQGVNTEAFF; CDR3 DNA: TGTGCCAGCAACCCCCAAGGGGTGAACACTGAAGCTTTCTTT
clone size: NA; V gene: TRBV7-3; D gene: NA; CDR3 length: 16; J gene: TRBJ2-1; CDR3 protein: CASSQNTGSSYNEQFF; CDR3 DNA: TGTGCCAGCAGCCAAAACACAGGGAGCTCCTACAATGAGCAGTTCTTC
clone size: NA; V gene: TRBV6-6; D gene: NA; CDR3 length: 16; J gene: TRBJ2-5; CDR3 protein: CASSGTVERALETQYF; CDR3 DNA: TGTGCCAGCAGTGGAACCGTAGAGAGGGCCTTAGAGACCCAGTACTTC
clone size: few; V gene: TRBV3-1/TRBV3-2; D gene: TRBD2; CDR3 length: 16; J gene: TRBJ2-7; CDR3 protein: CASSLSGTSGIYEQYF; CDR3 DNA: TGTGCCAGCAGCCTTTCCGGGACTAGCGGGATATACGAGCAGTACTTC
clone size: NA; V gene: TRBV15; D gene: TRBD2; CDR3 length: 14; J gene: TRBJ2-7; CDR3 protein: CATSTTLAAYEQYF; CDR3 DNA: TGTGCCACCAGCACTACACTAGCGGCCTACGAGCAGTACTTC
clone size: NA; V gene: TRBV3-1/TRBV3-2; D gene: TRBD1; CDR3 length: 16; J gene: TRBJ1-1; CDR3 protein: CASSPSGQGAITEAFF; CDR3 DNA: TGTGCCAGCAGCCCTTCGGGGCAGGGGGCGATCACTGAAGCTTTCTTT
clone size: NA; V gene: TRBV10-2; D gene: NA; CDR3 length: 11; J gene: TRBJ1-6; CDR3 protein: CASSELGPLHF; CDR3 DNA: TGCGCCAGCAGTGAGCTAGGACCCCTCCACTTT
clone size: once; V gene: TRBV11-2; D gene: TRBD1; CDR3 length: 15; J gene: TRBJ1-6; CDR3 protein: CASSVRQGISSPLHF; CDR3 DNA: TGTGCCAGCAGCGTAAGACAGGGGATCTCTTCACCCCTCCACTTT
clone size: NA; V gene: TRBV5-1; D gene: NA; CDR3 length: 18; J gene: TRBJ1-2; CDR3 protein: CASSSGDGIVDPNYGYTF; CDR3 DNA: TGCGCCAGCAGCTCGGGGGACGGCATTGTCGATCCTAACTATGGCTACACCTTC
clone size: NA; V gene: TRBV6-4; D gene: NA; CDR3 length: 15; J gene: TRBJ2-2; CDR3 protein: CASSESGEDTGELFF; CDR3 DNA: TGTGCCAGCAGTGAATCGGGAGAGGATACCGGGGAGCTGTTTTTT
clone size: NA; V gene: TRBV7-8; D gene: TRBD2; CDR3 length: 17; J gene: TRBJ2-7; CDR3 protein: CASSPSGLAGSSYEQYF; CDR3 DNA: TGTGCCAGCAGCCCTTCCGGACTAGCGGGAAGCTCCTACGAGCAGTACTTC
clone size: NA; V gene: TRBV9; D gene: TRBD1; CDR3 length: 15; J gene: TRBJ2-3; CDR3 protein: CASSVETGFADTQYF; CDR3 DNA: TGTGCCAGCAGCGTGGAGACAGGGTTTGCAGATACGCAGTATTTT
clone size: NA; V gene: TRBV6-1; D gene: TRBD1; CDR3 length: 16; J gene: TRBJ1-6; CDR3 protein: CASSELVGTGSSPLHF; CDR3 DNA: TGTGCCAGCAGTGAATTGGTCGGGACAGGGAGTTCACCCCTCCACTTT
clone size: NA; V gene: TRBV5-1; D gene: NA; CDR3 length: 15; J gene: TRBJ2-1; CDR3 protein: CASSLVQGTYNEQFF; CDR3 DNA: TGCGCCAGCAGCTTAGTCCAGGGAACTTACAATGAGCAGTTCTTC
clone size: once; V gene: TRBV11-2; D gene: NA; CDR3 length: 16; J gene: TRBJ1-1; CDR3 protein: CASSLGGVGVNTEAFF; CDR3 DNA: TGTGCCAGCAGCTTAGGCGGGGTGGGGGTGAACACTGAAGCTTTCTTT
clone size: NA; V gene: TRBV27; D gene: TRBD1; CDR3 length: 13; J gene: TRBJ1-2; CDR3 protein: CATTSDRGFGYTF; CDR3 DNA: TGTGCCACCACAAGCGACAGGGGGTTTGGCTACACCTTC
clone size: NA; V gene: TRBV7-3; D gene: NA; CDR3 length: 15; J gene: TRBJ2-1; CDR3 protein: CASSTAPGLGNEQFF; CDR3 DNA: TGTGCCAGCAGCACCGCGCCGGGACTGGGGAATGAGCAGTTCTTC
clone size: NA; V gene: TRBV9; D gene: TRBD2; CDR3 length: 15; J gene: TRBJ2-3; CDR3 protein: CASSLSGSGTDTQYF; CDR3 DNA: TGTGCCAGCAGCCTTAGCGGGAGTGGCACAGATACGCAGTATTTT
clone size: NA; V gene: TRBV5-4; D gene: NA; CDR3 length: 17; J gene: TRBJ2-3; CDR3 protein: CASRRGQPGRLTDTQYF; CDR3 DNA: TGTGCCAGCAGGCGGGGACAGCCGGGACGACTCACAGATACGCAGTATTTT
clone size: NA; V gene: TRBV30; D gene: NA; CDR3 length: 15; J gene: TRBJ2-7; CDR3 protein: CAWSVIPRGRGEQYF; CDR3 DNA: TGTGCCTGGAGTGTAATACCCAGGGGTAGGGGCGAGCAGTACTTC
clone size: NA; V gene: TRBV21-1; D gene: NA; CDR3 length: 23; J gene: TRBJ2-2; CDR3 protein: CASSKQPPGQSNSGTSNTGELFF; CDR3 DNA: TGTGCCAGCAGCAAACAACCCCCCGGACAGTCAAACTCCGGGACTAGTAACACCGGGGAGCTGTTTTTT
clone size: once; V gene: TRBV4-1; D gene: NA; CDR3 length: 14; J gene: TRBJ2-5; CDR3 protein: CASSQGLGSETQYF; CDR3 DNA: TGCGCCAGCAGCCAAGGACTAGGTAGTGAGACCCAGTACTTC